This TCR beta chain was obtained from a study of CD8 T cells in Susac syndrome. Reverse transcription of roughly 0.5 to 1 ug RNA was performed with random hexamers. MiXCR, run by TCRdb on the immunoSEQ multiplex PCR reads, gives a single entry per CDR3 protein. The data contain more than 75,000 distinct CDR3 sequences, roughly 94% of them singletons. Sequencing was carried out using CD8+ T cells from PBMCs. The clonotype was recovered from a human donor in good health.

In nucleotides, the CDR3 is TGTGCCTGGAGTCTAGGGTCGGGGTACGAGCAGTACGTC. This gives the protein CAWSLGSGYEQYV. This chain links TRBV30 with TRBJ2-7; tentatively, D is TRBD2 (5 bases). This CDR3 contains 13 residues. V was shortened by 2 bases and J by 4 bases, with 12 bases between the two germline ends. Looked up from germline, CDR1 is GTSNPN and CDR2 is SVGIG (reference sequence).